A selection of T cell receptor beta chains follows, all from one sample in a study of shared clonotypes between healthy human individuals. Profiled with immunoSEQ multiplex PCR; TCRdb holds only in-frame clones, not every one. The data show some 1.4 million clones, roughly 97% seen once. The sample taken for sequencing was naive CD4+ T cells sorted from blood. These receptors were taken from a man aged 30 to 39 in good health. CDR3s include the opening cysteine and the closing phenylalanine or tryptophan.

V	J	CDR3
TRBV29-1	TRBJ2-1	CSVAQPPFIRNEQFF
TRBV7-9	TRBJ2-2	CASSLGPLGGRELFF
TRBV11-2	TRBJ2-1	CASSLGAYNEQFF
TRBV14	TRBJ2-1	CASSQGQAAPYNEQFF
TRBV7-2	TRBJ2-1	CASSKATSGPREQFF
TRBV9	TRBJ2-5	CASSLGGEETQYF
TRBV5-4	TRBJ2-2	CASSLSGGGTGELFF
TRBV6-1	TRBJ2-4	CASSERVERIQYF
TRBV7-2	TRBJ2-1	CASSRRSLAGVGDNEQFF
TRBV6-6	TRBJ1-2	CASTKQGIIDGYTF
TRBV29-1	TRBJ1-5	CSVGGGSLQPQHF
TRBV14	TRBJ2-3	CASSQATDTQYF
TRBV5-1	TRBJ1-1	CASSLQGADTEAFF
TRBV18	TRBJ2-4	CASSPTGQEDIQYF
TRBV2	TRBJ2-2	CASKTSGTPLYGELFF
TRBV5-1	TRBJ2-7	CASSRNIDRVNSYEQYF
TRBV9	TRBJ1-3	CASSGYSGNTIYF
TRBV5-1	TRBJ1-4	CASSGTGGQEKLFF